This note documents a single T cell receptor beta chain sequence. The sample originates from a study of blood T cell repertoires in COVID-19. Profiled with immunoSEQ multiplex PCR; TCRdb holds only in-frame clones, not every one. The sample contains 55,000 to 90,000 clones, 86% of which appear only once. The germline gives CDR1 SGHDT, CDR2 YYEEEE. This CDR3 region has 16 residues. The V segment lost 4 bases and the J segment 6 bases; nucleotides outside the gene matches: 14. The chain links TRBV5-6 to TRBJ2-7, with TRBD1 matching 9 bases. Sequencing was carried out using peripheral blood. The TCR sequence derives from a man aged 70-80 years with active COVID-19. In DNA, the CDR3 is TGTGCCAGCAGCCGGCGTGGCGGGACAGGGTCTTTCGAGCAGTACTTC. Translated: CASSRRGGTGSFEQYF.